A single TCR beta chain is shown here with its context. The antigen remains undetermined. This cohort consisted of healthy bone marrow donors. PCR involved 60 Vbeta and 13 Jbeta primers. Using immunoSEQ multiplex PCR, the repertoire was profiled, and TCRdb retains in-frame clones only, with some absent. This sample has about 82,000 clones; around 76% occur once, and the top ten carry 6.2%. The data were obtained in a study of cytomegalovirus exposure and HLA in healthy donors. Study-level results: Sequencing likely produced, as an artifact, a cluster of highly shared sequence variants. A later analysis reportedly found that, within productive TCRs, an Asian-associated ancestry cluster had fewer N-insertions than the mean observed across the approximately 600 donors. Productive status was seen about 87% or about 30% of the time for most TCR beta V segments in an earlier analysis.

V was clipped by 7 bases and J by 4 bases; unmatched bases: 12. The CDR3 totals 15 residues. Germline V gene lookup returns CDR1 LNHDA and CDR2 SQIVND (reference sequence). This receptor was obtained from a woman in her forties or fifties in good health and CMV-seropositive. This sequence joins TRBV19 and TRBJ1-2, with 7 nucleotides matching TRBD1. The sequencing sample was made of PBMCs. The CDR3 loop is CASKGQGGDFYGYTF. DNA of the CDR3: TGTGCCAGTAAAGGGCAGGGGGGCGACTTCTATGGCTACACCTTC.